These 30 T cell receptor beta chains were all obtained from the same sample, sequenced in a study of blood T cells in healthy people across ages. Combining a sample-barcoded 5' primer with a J-beta primer mix, a second PCR ran for about 7 to 11 cycles. One entry per CDR3 protein, called by TCRdb with MiXCR from the 5' RACE reads. This table holds hundreds of thousands of distinct CDR3 sequences, under 65% found once. The sample was blood. The receptors were gathered from a man aged 55 to 70 in good health.

A single count supports this clonotype. The germline gene is not matched at one end of the junction; a read error may be the cause. The CDR3 DNA reads TGCGCCAGCAGCTTGGCGTTAGCGGGGGGCGCGGACATTCAGTATTTC. Protein sequence: CASSLALAGGADIQYF. The genes are TRBV5-1 and TRBJ2-4, with 10 bases lining up with TRBD2. Per the germline V gene, CDR1 is SGHRS and CDR2 is YFSETQ. The CDR3 runs to 16 residues.

This chain joins TRBV7-9 and TRBJ1-6; D is possibly TRBD1 (6 bases). V lost 0 bases and J 7 bases, leaving 10 bases between the germline ends. This CDR3 is built from 15 residues. CDR1 is SEHNR and CDR2 is FQNEAQ in the germline V gene (reference sequence). The DNA for the CDR3 is TGTGCCAGCAGCTTAGCACAGGGTCGAAATTCACCCCTCCACTTT. Encoded protein: CASSLAQGRNSPLHF.

The chain joins TRBV12-3 or TRBV12-4 to TRBJ2-1; weak D call: TRBD2 (7 bases). The CDR3 consists of 16 residues. V shed 4 bases and J shed 4 bases, with 17 bases lying between them. The CDR3: CASSSGLGGGYNEQFF. The CDR3 region has the DNA TGTGCCAGCAGTTCTGGGCTAGGGGGGGGGTACAATGAGCAGTTCTTC.

J is TRBJ2-7 and V is TRBV7-2, with D possibly TRBD1 on 7 matching bases. V was trimmed by 1 base and J by 0 bases, leaving 16 bases between them. Germline CDR1 is SGHTA and CDR2 is FQGNSA. The CDR3 covers 17 residues. The CDR3 nucleotides read TGTGCCAGCAGCTTAGGAGGGACAGCCGGGGGCTCCTACGAGCAGTACTTC. Its translation is CASSLGGTAGGSYEQYF.

V is TRBV5-1 and J is TRBJ2-7, with D perhaps being TRBD1 or TRBD2 (6 bases each). The better agreement between TRBJ2-5 and the DNA end casts doubt on the J call. The CDR3 is made up of 17 amino acids. Germline V gene sequence: CDR1 SGHRS, CDR2 YFSETQ. The CDR3 DNA follows: TGCGCCAGCAGCTTGGATAGAAGGGGGGCATTGGGAGAGACCCAGTACTTC. Translation: CASSLDRRGALGETQYF.

The rearrangement uses TRBV20-1 and TRBJ2-5; D may be TRBD1 (5 bases). The CDR3 consists of 13 residues. Trimming shortened V by 4 bases and J by 3 bases, and 12 bases separated the two germline ends. CDR1 DFQATT and CDR2 SNEGSKA come from the germline V gene (reference sequence). The CDR3 region has the DNA TGCAGTGCTAAACGTCAGGGAAAAGAGACCCAGTACTTC. Translation: CSAKRQGKETQYF.

The V gene is TRBV7-9, the J gene TRBJ2-1, with D possibly matching TRBD2 (5 bases). The V gene lost 4 bases and the J gene lost 9 bases, with 16 bases spanning the gap. The CDR3 sequence is 14 residues long. From germline, CDR1 is SEHNR and CDR2 FQNEAQ (reference sequence). The CDR3 DNA reads as TGTGCCAGCAGCTCCCGGGTTGGGAGCGTTGAGCAGTTCTTC. Residues: CASSSRVGSVEQFF.

The chain is built from TRBV21-1 and TRBJ1-4. TRBV21-1 is deemed a pseudogene. The CDR3 length is 17 residues. The CDR3 sequence is CASSALACVGLDEKLFF. In DNA form, the CDR3 reads TGTGCCAGCAGCGCACTGGCGTGTGTAGGGCTTGATGAAAAACTGTTTTTT.

This clonotype has at least ten counts. The chain couples TRBV4-1 to TRBJ2-1; weak D call: TRBD2 (7 bases). Germline lookup yields CDR1 MGHRA and CDR2 YSYEKL. The CDR3 extends over 15 amino acids. Trimming stripped 4 bases from V and 10 bases from J, with 20 bases between. The CDR3 loop is CASSPRGAGQVEQFF. In DNA, the CDR3 is TGCGCCAGCAGCCCCCGGGGGGCTGGTCAAGTCGAGCAGTTCTTC.

The V gene is TRBV6-1, the J gene TRBJ2-3; 9 nucleotides line up with TRBD1. The CDR3 runs to 16 residues. The V and J ends lost 4 bases and 4 bases, in that order; junction bases with no gene match: 9. Germline lookup yields CDR1 MNHNS and CDR2 SASEGT. Here the CDR3 reads CASSASFTGGADTQYF. The CDR3 coding sequence is TGTGCCAGCAGTGCCTCTTTCACAGGGGGCGCAGATACGCAGTATTTT.

This sequence joins TRBV4-2 and TRBJ2-5; 7 nucleotides align to TRBD1. In germline, CDR1 is LGHNA, CDR2 YNFKEQ. The CDR3 runs 16 residues. V was clipped by 1 base and J by 1 base; unmatched bases: 6. The CDR3 loop is CASSQGPTGAQETQYF. For the CDR3, the DNA is TGTGCCAGCAGCCAAGGGCCCACAGGGGCCCAAGAGACCCAGTACTTC.

This clonotype appeared a few times. V gene TRBV27 combines with J gene TRBJ2-7; D possibly corresponds to TRBD2 (6 bases). The J call may be wrong; the DNA end is better matched by TRBJ2-5. Looked up from germline, CDR1 is MNHEY and CDR2 is SMNVEV (reference sequence). This CDR3 has 12 amino acids. The CDR3 loop reads CAGPTRLATQYF. The CDR3 DNA follows: TGTGCCGGTCCGACTAGGTTGGCGACCCAGTACTTC.

This clonotype was counted a few times. The rearrangement joins TRBV10-3 to TRBJ1-2; D perhaps matches TRBD1 (5 bases). The V gene lost 3 bases and the J gene lost 9 bases, with 11 bases spanning the gap. CDR1 and CDR2 from the germline V gene are ENHRY and SYGVKD. The CDR3 length is 12 residues. CDR3 residues: CAISDRGTRYTF. CDR3 in DNA: TGTGCCATCAGTGACAGAGGGACCCGCTACACCTTC.

This chain links TRBV3-1 with TRBJ2-5; TRBD1 agrees at 9 bases. Trimming cost V 5 bases and J 6 bases; bases outside gene matches: 7. Germline lookup yields CDR1 LGHDT and CDR2 YNNKEL (reference sequence). The CDR3 loop spans 14 amino acids. This CDR3 is CASSSGQGPQTQYF. CDR3 DNA sequence: TGTGCCAGCAGCTCCGGACAGGGGCCCCAGACCCAGTACTTC.

This rearrangement joins TRBV24-1 to TRBJ2-5; 8 bases align to TRBD1. With V trimmed by 0 bases and J by 1 base, 6 bases remained unmatched. This CDR3 region has 17 residues. From germline, CDR1 is KGHDR and CDR2 SFDVKD. CDR3 DNA sequence: TGTGCCACCAGTGATTTGCCCGGGACAGGCTTCCAAGAGACCCAGTACTTC. Encoded protein: CATSDLPGTGFQETQYF.

The J gene is TRBJ1-5, the V gene TRBV12-3 or TRBV12-4; D gene ambiguous. There are 15 residues in the CDR3. V gave up 3 bases and J gave up 2 bases, with 11 bases separating them. The DNA of the CDR3 is TGTGCCAGCAGTTTCTCGGGTGAGGGCAATCAGCCCCAGCATTTT. Amino acid sequence: CASSFSGEGNQPQHF.

On this clonotype: One end of the junction is discordant with germline, which a read error may explain. CDR3 sequence reads: CASSPSGGASTGTQYF. In DNA, the CDR3 is TGCGCCAGCAGCCCAAGCGGGGGGGCGAGCACAGGTACGCAGTATTTT. The chain links TRBV4-1 to TRBJ2-3, with 10 bases aligning to TRBD2. The CDR3 spans 16 residues. Per germline, CDR1 MGHRA and CDR2 YSYEKL.

This clonotype was counted between two and nine times. The chain carries TRBV5-1 and TRBJ2-3; perhaps TRBD1 as D (6 bases). The germline CDR1 and CDR2 sequences are SGHRS and YFSETQ. Deletions cut 5 bases from V and 0 bases from J, with 16 bases between. The CDR3 totals 16 residues. DNA for the CDR3: TGCGCCAGCAGTCAACTACCGGGACAAAGCACAGATACGCAGTATTTT. Amino acid sequence: CASSQLPGQSTDTQYF.

As regards this clonotype: This may be a read error: a much more frequent sequence differs by one nucleotide. The V call is TRBV20-1, the J call TRBJ1-1; perhaps TRBD1 as D (6 bases). CDR1 and CDR2 from the germline V gene are DFQATT and SNEGSKA (reference sequence). This CDR3 spans 13 amino acids. The CDR3 DNA follows: TGCGGTGCTACGAACAGGGTGAACACTGAAGCTTTCTTT. Its protein is CGATNRVNTEAFF.

This clonotype was seen ten or more times. The chain links TRBV11-2 to TRBJ1-5; D is unresolved. Germline V CDR1 and CDR2: SGHAT, FQNNGV. V was trimmed by 5 bases and J by 6 bases, leaving 17 bases between them. The CDR3 totals 15 residues. CDR3 in DNA: TGTGCCAGCAGCCTAACCCCCGCGGGTGGTCAGCCCCAGCATTTT. Translation gives CASSLTPAGGQPQHF.

The rearrangement joins TRBV20-1 to TRBJ2-5; tentative D call: TRBD2 (6 bases). This CDR3 contains 12 residues. V dropped 5 bases and J dropped 5 bases, with 12 bases sitting between them. Germline loops: CDR1 DFQATT, CDR2 SNEGSKA (reference sequence). The CDR3: CSAGVGRETQYF. The CDR3 region has the DNA TGCAGTGCTGGGGTAGGGAGGGAGACCCAGTACTTC.

The V and J genes are TRBV29-1 and TRBJ2-5; perhaps TRBD1 as D (6 bases). CDR1 is SQVTM and CDR2 is ANQGSEA in the germline V gene. The CDR3 runs 13 residues. The V end was cut by 8 bases, the J end by 2 bases, with 15 bases between. The chain's CDR3 is CSIIDRGQETQYF. DNA for the CDR3: TGCAGCATCATTGATAGGGGGCAAGAGACCCAGTACTTC.

The chain couples TRBV29-1 to TRBJ2-2, with 12 bases that match TRBD1. Trimming removed 7 bases from V and 6 bases from J; junction bases left unmatched: 6. Germline V gene sequence: CDR1 SQVTM, CDR2 ANQGSEA. This CDR3 has 14 residues. CDR3 sequence (DNA): TGCAGCGCTGGGACAGGGGGCACTGCCGGGGAGCTGTTTTTT. As protein: CSAGTGGTAGELFF.

The chain is built from TRBV24-1 and TRBJ2-5; D is possibly TRBD2 (6 bases). The CDR3 runs to 11 residues. V was cut by 3 bases and J by 9 bases, with 7 bases left in between. Germline CDR1 is KGHDR and CDR2 is SFDVKD. The CDR3 nucleotides are TGTGCCACCAGTGATCGGAGGGCCCAGTACTTC. Encoded protein: CATSDRRAQYF.

The chain couples TRBV3-1 to TRBJ1-6; a possible D gene is TRBD1 (6 bases). The CDR3 contains 13 residues. CDR1 and CDR2 (germline): LGHDT, YNNKEL (reference sequence). V was shortened by 4 bases and J by 8 bases, with 9 bases between the two germline ends. CDR3 loop: CASSRYRDSPLHF. CDR3 bases: TGTGCCAGCAGCCGCTACAGGGATTCACCCCTCCACTTT.

This clonotype was counted only a few times. The chain recombines TRBV6-5 with TRBJ2-5, with a possible D match to TRBD2 (5 bases). From germline, CDR1 is MNHEY and CDR2 SVGAGI. The CDR3 length is 13 residues. Trimming removed 5 bases at V and 0 bases at J, with 7 bases between. CDR3 in DNA: TGTGCCAGCAGTAGGAGGTACCAAGAGACCCAGTACTTC. Translating gives CASSRRYQETQYF.

In its sample, this clonotype was seen once. The rearrangement links TRBV11-2 to TRBJ2-1; 11 positions agree with TRBD2. Germline V gene sequence: CDR1 SGHAT, CDR2 FQNNGV. The J segment lost 8 bases and the V segment lost 2 bases, leaving 8 bases of the junction unmatched. The CDR3 sequence is 16 residues long. DNA for the CDR3: TGTGCCAGCAGCTTATTAGCGGGGGGGGTTGGGGATGAGCAGTTCTTC. The encoded protein is CASSLLAGGVGDEQFF.

The chain has TRBV6-6 and TRBJ2-1; D possibly corresponds to TRBD1 (7 bases). The V gene lost 8 bases and the J gene lost 7 bases, with 18 bases spanning the gap. CDR3 size: 14 residues. Looked up from germline, CDR1 is MNHNY and CDR2 is SVGAGI (reference sequence). CDR3 protein: CASLQGGLGNEQFF. CDR3 DNA: TGTGCCAGCCTCCAGGGGGGCTTGGGGAATGAGCAGTTCTTC.

The J gene is TRBJ1-1, the V gene TRBV2; possible D gene TRBD1, 5 bases. V dropped 0 bases and J dropped 1 base, with 18 bases sitting between them. The germline V gene encodes CDR1 SNHLY and CDR2 FYNNEI. CDR3 size: 18 residues. Written as DNA, the CDR3 is TGTGCCAGCAGTGAAGCGCGGGCCCTTACAGGAGCGAACACTGAAGCTTTCTTT. Encoded protein: CASSEARALTGANTEAFF.

This clonotype was seen more than once but under ten times. As DNA, the CDR3 is TGTGCCAGCAGCGTAGGGGACAACTCCTACAATGAGCAGTTCTTC. Translation gives CASSVGDNSYNEQFF. The chain combines TRBV9 with TRBJ2-1, with a possible D match to TRBD1 (6 bases). This CDR3 comprises 15 residues. Trimming removed 0 bases at V and 0 bases at J, with 7 bases between. Germline loops: CDR1 SGDLS, CDR2 YYNGEE. Full variable domain (rest looked up from reference TRBV9 and TRBJ2-1): DSGVTQTPKHLITATGQRVTLRCSPRSGDLSVYWYQQSLDQGLQFLIQYYNGEERAKGNILERFSAQQFPDLHSELNLSSLELGDSALYFCASSVGDNSYNEQFFGPGTRLTVL.